This T cell receptor beta chain was sequenced for a study of blood T cell repertoires in COVID-19. Study background: Acute and convalescent COVID-19 specimens originated in the United States, Italy and Spain. T cells, B-cell-depleted T cells, or PBMCs supplied cDNA or gDNA.

V dropped 2 bases and J dropped 2 bases, with 8 bases sitting between them. The CDR3 is 14 amino acids. The germline CDR1 and CDR2 sequences are SGDLS and YYNGEE. The authors' processing: Counts of nucleated cells, estimated from reference gene primer amplification, were obtained. TCRdb's table, derived via immunoSEQ multiplex PCR, lists solely in-frame clones and lacks some. That table gives V, J and clone size, and the DNA gave D and trimming. This table has some 530,000 clones, over 75% appearing once. This chain joins TRBV9 and TRBJ1-5; D is ambiguous. The sequenced sample consisted of peripheral blood. The sequence came from a human donor in a cohort sampled during active COVID-19. The CDR3 DNA is TGTGCCAGCAGCGTCGGGAGGGGCAATCAGCCCCAGCATTTT. This gives the protein CASSVGRGNQPQHF.